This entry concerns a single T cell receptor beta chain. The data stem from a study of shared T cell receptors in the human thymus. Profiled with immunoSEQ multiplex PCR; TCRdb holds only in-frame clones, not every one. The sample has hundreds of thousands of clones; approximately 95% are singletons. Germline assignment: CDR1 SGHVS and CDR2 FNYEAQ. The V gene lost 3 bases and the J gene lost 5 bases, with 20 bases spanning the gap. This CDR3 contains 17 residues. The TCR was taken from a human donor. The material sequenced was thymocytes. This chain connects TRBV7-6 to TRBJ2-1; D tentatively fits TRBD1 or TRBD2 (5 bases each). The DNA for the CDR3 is TGTGCCAGCAGCTTTACCCTCAGAGGGGCGCGTAACAATGAGCAGTTCTTC. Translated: CASSFTLRGARNNEQFF.